This T cell receptor (beta chain) was captured by sequencing in a study of T cell changes during pregnancy in multiple sclerosis. Here immunoSEQ multiplex PCR was the method, and the copy in TCRdb shows in-frame clones only, minus some. This sample yields about 67,000 clones, of which approximately 90% are seen a single time; under 1.5% belongs to the top ten. V lost 4 bases, J lost 3 bases, and 2 bases stayed unmatched. CDR3 size: 16 residues. Germline CDR1 ENHRY, CDR2 SYGVKD. The rearrangement joins TRBV10-3 to TRBJ2-4; 14 positions agree with TRBD2. The receptor's source is a female donor with multiple sclerosis, enrolled in a pregnancy study. The sequencing used peripheral blood, collected in the second trimester of pregnancy. The CDR3 loop reads CAISGGLAGDKNIQYF. The CDR3 bases are TGTGCCATCAGTGGGGGACTAGCGGGGGACAAAAACATTCAGTACTTC.